Listed here are 8 T cell receptor beta chains from one sample, sequenced in a study of T cell responses to AZD1222 COVID-19 vaccine. Libraries were prepared by immunoSEQ multiplex PCR; TCRdb keeps only in-frame clonotypes and omits some of them. The repertoire holds 100,000 or so clones, with about 85% as singletons. The specimen was peripheral blood, collected 28 days after the second AZD1222 dose. The receptors stem from an adult who received the AZD1222 COVID-19 vaccine.

The chain is built from TRBV28 and TRBJ1-1; weak D call: TRBD1 (6 bases). This CDR3 has 13 amino acids. The germline V gene encodes CDR1 MDHEN and CDR2 SYDVKM. V shed 8 bases and J shed 2 bases, with 12 bases lying between them. As DNA, the CDR3 is TGTGCCAGCCAGGACAGCCCTAACACTGAAGCTTTCTTT. Translating gives CASQDSPNTEAFF.

The chain carries TRBV29-1 and TRBJ2-1; the match to TRBD2 covers 10 bases. Germline CDR1 and CDR2: SQVTM and ANQGSEA. The CDR3 covers 13 residues. The trim removed 3 bases at V and 9 bases at J, leaving 5 bases unmatched. The CDR3, as DNA: TGCAGCGTTGACTCCCTAGCGGGAGTTGAGCAGTTCTTC. It is translated as CSVDSLAGVEQFF.

The rearrangement uses TRBV29-1 and TRBJ1-1; no clear D. The CDR3 has 14 amino acids. V dropped 2 bases and J dropped 10 bases, with 20 bases sitting between them. Germline V gene data show CDR1 as SQVTM and CDR2 as ANQGSEA. The CDR3 loop reads CSVESVTGQVGAFF. The CDR3 region has the DNA TGCAGCGTTGAAAGCGTGACCGGGCAAGTCGGAGCTTTCTTT.

The V gene is TRBV27, the J gene TRBJ2-1; D is undetermined. V gave up 5 bases and J gave up 6 bases, with 11 bases separating them. The CDR3 loop spans 13 amino acids. Germline CDR1 MNHEY, CDR2 SMNVEV (reference sequence). CDR3 sequence reads: CASSLDWANEQFF. The DNA of the CDR3 is TGTGCCAGCAGTCTCGACTGGGCCAATGAGCAGTTCTTC.

This clone was detected only a few times. CDR3: CASWSGGEQYF. CDR3 nucleotide sequence: TGTGCCAGCTGGTCCGGGGGCGAGCAGTACTTC. The J gene is TRBJ2-7, the V gene TRBV6-5; D is possibly TRBD2 (6 bases). Looked up from germline, CDR1 is MNHEY and CDR2 is SVGAGI. Trimming removed 8 bases from V and 6 bases from J, with 11 bases in between. The CDR3 spans 11 residues.

The J gene is TRBJ2-3, the V gene TRBV7-9; 10 bases map to TRBD2. CDR1 is SEHNR and CDR2 is FQNEAQ in the germline V gene (reference sequence). V shed 8 bases and J 4 bases; nucleotides not matched to a gene: 6. The CDR3 contains 14 residues. The CDR3: CASARAGGPDTQYF. The CDR3 DNA follows: TGTGCCAGCGCTCGAGCGGGAGGGCCAGATACGCAGTATTTT.

The rearrangement joins TRBV7-3 to TRBJ2-3, with D possibly TRBD1 on 6 matching bases. Germline V gene lookup returns CDR1 SGHTA and CDR2 FQGTGA. There are 15 residues in the CDR3. Trimming cost V 5 bases and J 1 base, with 13 bases left between them. The CDR3 loop is CASSATGSGTDTQYF. Written as DNA, the CDR3 is TGTGCCAGCAGCGCCACAGGGTCAGGCACAGATACGCAGTATTTT.

The chain's CDR3 is CASSPPQRENQETQYF. The DNA for the CDR3 is TGTGCCAGCTCACCCCCCCAGCGGGAGAACCAAGAGACCCAGTACTTC. This chain joins TRBV18 and TRBJ2-5; TRBD2 aligns across 8 bases. Germline V gives CDR1 KGHSH, CDR2 LQKENI. J lost 0 bases, V lost 3 bases, and 6 bases had no gene match. This CDR3 is 16 amino acids long.